Included here is one T cell receptor (beta chain) sequence, with context. The antigen it binds to is not known. No quality values exist for individual bases; no much larger clone is one base distant. Based on the germline V gene, the CDR1 and CDR2 sequences are SGHTA and FQGTGA. Including the terminal cysteine and phenylalanine, the CDR3 comprises 13 residues. The retained sequence is limited to the CDR3, 39 bases, with the frame set at the first base. V drops 5 bases and J drops 9 bases, leaving 14 bases in between. This sample is part of a study of T cell changes during pregnancy in multiple sclerosis (dated by TCRdb to the late 2010s). The study in broad terms: In women with multiple sclerosis, the researchers looked at how the T cell repertoire shifted as pregnancy progressed.

Library preparation used the immunoSEQ multiplex PCR assay. TCRdb re-hosts the immuneACCESS table, in-frame sequences only. Its copies lack some clones; in the studies checked, an unresolved V gene accounts for under half of them, and the cause for the rest is not known. The sample table lists roughly 38,000 clones, roughly 89% of them with a count of one. Together, the top ten hold 0.5% to 0.85% of the sample. The chain links TRBV7-3 with TRBJ2-1; the D gene identity is not certain. The sample was CD4+ T cells from peripheral blood mononuclear cells, taken in the second trimester of pregnancy. This TCR was recovered from a female donor in good health, enrolled as a control in a pregnancy study. The CDR3 protein sequence reads: CASSTNSFGEQFF. The DNA is as follows: TGTGCCAGCAGCACAAACAGCTTCGGTGAGCAGTTCTTC.